This paragraph reports one T cell receptor beta chain. These data belong to a study of CD8 T cells in Susac syndrome. TEMRA cells were FACS-enriched, with CD8+ and CD4+ T cells isolated negatively. The V and J ends lost 5 bases and 9 bases, in that order; junction bases with no gene match: 11. This CDR3 has 14 residues. Germline CDR1 DFQATT, CDR2 SNEGSKA (reference sequence). The RNA input was roughly 0.45 to 1 ug, and it was reverse transcribed with random hexamers. Across 54 Vbeta and 13 Jbeta, TCR beta CDR3 was amplified with immunoSEQ multiplex PCR. TCRdb passed the immunoSEQ multiplex PCR reads through MiXCR, listing each CDR3 protein once. The sample gives about 210,000 distinct CDR3 sequences, roughly 96% of which show up once; about 0.091% is in the top ten.

Material for sequencing was CD4+ T cells from PBMCs. This chain joins TRBV20-1 and TRBJ2-1, with TRBD2 matching 9 bases. The origin of this receptor is a human donor with multiple sclerosis. This chain's CDR3 is CSAPAGGQRLEQFF. CDR3 nucleotide sequence: TGCAGTGCTCCTGCGGGAGGGCAACGACTTGAGCAGTTCTTC.